This T cell receptor (beta chain) was documented in a study of CD8 T cells in ankylosing spondylitis. Study-wide results and limits: A TCR beta motif of under 10 highly homologous variants appeared characteristic of ankylosing spondylitis blood. In the blood and synovial fluid of reactive arthritis, some motif variants had been previously reported. CD8+ by phenotype, disease-linked clones were relatively rare in peripheral blood.

V shed 4 bases and J 5 bases; nucleotides not matched to a gene: 9. Per germline, CDR1 SGDLS and CDR2 YYNGEE. This CDR3 has 15 residues. This clonotype was counted ten times or more. Antigen: not known. Quantitative 5'-RACE with molecular barcodes produced the TCR beta libraries. TCRdb processed the 5' RACE reads anew with MiXCR; each CDR3 protein has one entry. The table records almost 30,000 distinct CDR3 sequences, about 5.1% of them present only once. The sequence derives from a female donor with ankylosing spondylitis or in good health (not recorded which). The specimen sequenced was blood, either unsorted or a sorted T cell fraction (not recorded which). V gene TRBV9 combines with J gene TRBJ1-2, with 9 nucleotides matching TRBD1. CDR3 in DNA: TGTGCCAGCAGCACCGGACAGGGGTTGTCATATGGCTACACCTTC. Translating it yields CASSTGQGLSYGYTF.